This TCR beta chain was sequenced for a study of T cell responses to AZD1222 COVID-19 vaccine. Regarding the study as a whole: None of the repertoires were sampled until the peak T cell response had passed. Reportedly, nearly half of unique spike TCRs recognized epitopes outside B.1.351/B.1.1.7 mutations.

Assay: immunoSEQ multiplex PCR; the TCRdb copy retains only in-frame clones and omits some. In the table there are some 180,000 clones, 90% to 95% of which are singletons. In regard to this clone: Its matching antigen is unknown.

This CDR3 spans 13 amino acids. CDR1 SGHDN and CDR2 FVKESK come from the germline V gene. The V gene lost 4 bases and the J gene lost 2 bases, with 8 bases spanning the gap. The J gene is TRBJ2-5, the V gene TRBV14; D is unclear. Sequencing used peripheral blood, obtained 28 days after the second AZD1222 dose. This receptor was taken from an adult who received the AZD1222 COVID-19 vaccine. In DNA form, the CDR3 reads TGTGCCAGCAGCCCTGACTTGCAAGAGACCCAGTACTTC. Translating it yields CASSPDLQETQYF.